Below, one T cell receptor beta chain is given with its context. Sequenced by immunoSEQ multiplex PCR; TCRdb stores in-frame clones only, minus some. Of 250,000 to 350,000 clones in the sample, 70% to 85% were seen once. The data belong to a study of blood T cell repertoires in COVID-19. Turning to the study itself: From the United States, Italy and Spain came samples of acute and convalescent COVID-19.

The CDR3 covers 13 residues. The V and J ends lost 0 bases and 4 bases respectively, with 7 bases between them. Germline V lookup: CDR1 SGHRS, CDR2 YFSETQ. V gene TRBV5-1 combines with J gene TRBJ1-1; the D gene is possibly TRBD1 (6 bases). Sequenced material: peripheral blood. This clonotype originated in a human donor with COVID-19, enrolled during active disease. The donor label of this sample is uncertain. The CDR3 DNA is TGCGCCAGCAGCTTGGGAGGGGGCACTGAAGCTTTCTTT. This gives the protein CASSLGGGTEAFF.